One and the same sample provided the 9 T cell receptor beta chains below, sequenced in a study of shared clonotypes between healthy human individuals. Repertoires were generated with immunoSEQ multiplex PCR, while TCRdb's copy carries only in-frame clones and drops some. The sample lists over a million clones, 96% seen once, with approximately 1.1% in the top ten. The specimen sequenced was naive CD4+ T cells sorted from blood. Subset: CD45RA+ positively selected. Receptors were obtained from a man aged 25-45 years in good health.

The V and J genes are TRBV18 and TRBJ2-1; 11 nucleotides align to TRBD2. The CDR3 covers 16 residues. V trimming: 3 bases; J trimming: 6 bases; junction bases outside the gene matches: 7. Per the germline V gene, CDR1 is KGHSH and CDR2 is LQKENI. The CDR3 sequence: CASSPTSGSRGNEQFF. CDR3 DNA sequence: TGTGCCAGCTCACCTACTAGCGGGAGTCGGGGCAATGAGCAGTTCTTC. The complete variable domain, with remaining parts taken from reference TRBV18 and TRBJ2-1, reads NAGVMQNPRHLVRRRGQEARLRCSPMKGHSHVYWYRQLPEEGLKFMVYLQKENIIDESGMPKERFSAEFPKEGPSILRIQQVVRGDSAAYFCASSPTSGSRGNEQFFGPGTRLTVL.

As DNA, the CDR3 is TGTGCCAGCAGCAAAGCGGGGAGAGTCACAGATACGCAGTATTTT. This codes for CASSKAGRVTDTQYF. The V call is TRBV5-4, the J call TRBJ2-3, with TRBD2 matching over 7 bases. The CDR3 runs 15 residues. Trimming took 4 bases from V and 2 from J; bases not matched to a gene: 7. Germline-derived CDR1 and CDR2 are SGHNT and YYREEE (reference sequence).

This chain connects TRBV7-8 to TRBJ2-7; 7 bases map to TRBD1. Trimming at V came to 1 base and at J to 4 bases, leaving 4 bases not matched to a gene. The CDR3 is made up of 14 amino acids. CDR1 and CDR2 from the germline V gene are SGHVS and FQNEAQ. CDR3 protein: CASSLGRTGYEQYF. The CDR3 DNA reads as TGTGCCAGCAGCTTAGGAAGGACAGGATACGAGCAGTACTTC.

Comment on this clone: This same CDR3 is encoded by further DNA sequences in the sample. The chain uses TRBV19 and TRBJ2-7; 7 bases fit TRBD1. Germline trimming cut 6 bases from V and 0 bases from J; bases unmatched to any gene: 5. This CDR3 has 14 residues. Looked up from germline, CDR1 is LNHDA and CDR2 is SQIVND (reference sequence). CDR3 bases: TGTGCCAGTAGACGACAGGGAAGCTCCTACGAGCAGTACTTC. This codes for CASRRQGSSYEQYF. Drawing the rest from reference TRBV19 and TRBJ2-7, the complete variable domain is DGGITQSPKYLFRKEGQNVTLSCEQNLNHDAMYWYRQDPGQGLRLIYYSQIVNDFQKGDIAEGYSVSREKKESFPLTVTSAQKNPTAFYLCASRRQGSSYEQYFGPGTRLTVT.

This clone has just a few counts. V is TRBV2 and J is TRBJ2-3; 8 nucleotides line up with TRBD1. Germline lookup yields CDR1 SNHLY and CDR2 FYNNEI. With V trimmed by 6 bases and J by 2 bases, 10 bases remained unmatched. The CDR3 runs 16 residues. CDR3: CASREQGASHTDTQYF. The DNA of the CDR3 is TGTGCCAGCAGAGAGCAGGGGGCGAGTCACACAGATACGCAGTATTTT.

The rearrangement uses TRBV4-1 and TRBJ2-7, with D possibly matching TRBD2 (5 bases). This CDR3 has 13 residues. The V gene's germline CDR1 is MGHRA and CDR2 YSYEKL. Trimming shortened V by 3 bases and J by 3 bases, and 9 bases separated the two germline ends. CDR3 residues: CASSQTRDYEQYF. The CDR3 DNA follows: TGCGCCAGCAGCCAGACCCGGGACTACGAGCAGTACTTC.

This clone was seen once. The CDR3 DNA follows: TGTGCCAGCAGTCGGGCAAGCGGGAGTCGCTTCGATGAGCAGTTCTTC. As protein: CASSRASGSRFDEQFF. The chain couples TRBV28 to TRBJ2-1; 8 bases agree with TRBD2. Germline lookup yields CDR1 MDHEN and CDR2 SYDVKM. V shed 5 bases, J shed 8 bases, and the junction held 14 bases outside the gene matches. CDR3 size: 16 residues.

With regard to this clone: The sample carries other DNA sequences with the same CDR3. This chain connects TRBV7-2 to TRBJ2-7; D unclear. This CDR3 has 11 residues. From germline, CDR1 is SGHTA and CDR2 FQGNSA. Trimming removed 5 bases from V and 3 bases from J, with 5 bases in between. The CDR3 nucleotides are TGTGCCAGCAGCCCCCTCTACGAGCAGTACTTC. Its translation is CASSPLYEQYF.

As to this clone: Other nucleotide sequences from this sample produce the same CDR3. The V and J genes are TRBV11-2 and TRBJ2-1, with TRBD2 matching 11 bases. This CDR3 contains 15 residues. Germline loops: CDR1 SGHAT, CDR2 FQNNGV. V was clipped by 1 base and J by 7 bases; unmatched bases: 3. CDR3 sequence (DNA): TGTGCCAGCAGCTTAGGACTAGCGGGGAATAATGAGCAGTTCTTC. This encodes CASSLGLAGNNEQFF.